Listed below are T cell receptor beta chains from one sample, sequenced in a study of Ad26.COV2.S vaccination and SARS-CoV-2 variants. Libraries were prepared by immunoSEQ multiplex PCR; TCRdb keeps only in-frame clonotypes and omits some of them. This sample has about 350,000 clones; 75% to 90% occur once, and the top ten carry roughly 10%. Material: peripheral blood, obtained in a trial of Ad26.COV2.S vaccine versus placebo. These receptors originate from a person aged 18-65 years who received the Ad26.COV2.S COVID-19 vaccine or a placebo. Each CDR3 is given with its conserved first and last residue. D genes are given only for firm matches. Expanded clones get a size class; other rows say once, few or many, or leave the size out.

clone_size	d_call	v_call	cdr3_length	j_call	cdr3_aa	cdr3_nt
few	-	TRBV10-3	12	TRBJ1-6	CAISESRAALHF	TGTGCCATCAGTGAGTCGAGAGCTGCCCTCCACTTT
-	-	TRBV5-1	15	TRBJ2-1	CASSFSGGSYNEQFF	TGCGCCAGCAGCTTTTCCGGGGGATCCTACAATGAGCAGTTCTTC
-	-	TRBV7-3	13	TRBJ1-2	CASSGPGGYGYTF	TGTGCCAGCAGCGGACCCGGGGGGTATGGCTACACCTTC
-	TRBD2	TRBV9	14	TRBJ2-7	CASSPSGVWDEQYF	TGTGCCAGCAGTCCGAGCGGGGTTTGGGACGAGCAGTACTTC
-	-	TRBV5-6	18	TRBJ2-7	CASSSRTDPSLLLYEQYF	TGTGCCAGCAGCTCGCGGACAGACCCCTCTCTACTACTCTACGAGCAGTACTTC
-	TRBD2	TRBV11-1	15	TRBJ2-3	CASSSLAVSTDTQYF	TGTGCCAGCAGCTCGCTAGCGGTATCCACAGATACGCAGTATTTT
-	-	TRBV19	18	TRBJ2-6	CASSIMAGPSSGANVLTF	TGTGCCAGTAGTATAATGGCGGGCCCGAGCTCTGGGGCCAACGTCCTGACTTTC
-	-	TRBV7-2	15	TRBJ1-6	CASSLGGSYNSPLHF	TGTGCCAGCAGCCTGGGGGGCTCCTATAATTCACCCCTCCACTTT
once	TRBD2	TRBV30	15	TRBJ2-7	CAWSAGLAVTREQYF	TGTGCCTGGAGTGCCGGACTAGCGGTAACTCGCGAGCAGTACTTC
-	-	TRBV5-1	16	TRBJ2-7	CASSLAVGSVSYEQYF	TGCGCCAGCAGCTTGGCGGTCGGTAGCGTCTCCTACGAGCAGTACTTC
-	TRBD2	TRBV7-9	17	TRBJ2-3	CASSLARGGRSTDTQYF	TGTGCCAGCAGCTTAGCGCGGGGGGGCCGAAGCACAGATACGCAGTATTTT
-	-	TRBV27	14	TRBJ2-1	CASSLSGIFNEQFF	TGTGCCAGCAGTTTATCAGGCATTTTCAATGAGCAGTTCTTC
-	TRBD2	TRBV7-2	16	TRBJ2-2	CASSGPGLAGTGELFF	TGTGCCAGCAGCGGCCCGGGACTAGCGGGCACCGGGGAGCTGTTTTTT
-	-	TRBV24-1	12	TRBJ2-6	CATSGGVNVLTF	TGTGCCACCAGTGGGGGGGTCAACGTCCTGACTTTC
-	-	TRBV19	16	TRBJ2-2	CASREGISLNTGELFF	TGTGCCAGTAGGGAAGGGATTAGCCTGAACACCGGGGAGCTGTTTTTT
-	-	TRBV5-1	16	TRBJ1-1	CASSRGPGAGDTEAFF	TGCGCCAGCAGCCGAGGACCAGGTGCGGGGGACACTGAAGCTTTCTTT
-	-	TRBV29-1	13	TRBJ1-1	CSVGSGKVTEAFF	TGCAGCGTTGGAAGTGGGAAGGTCACTGAAGCTTTCTTT
-	TRBD1	TRBV4-1	18	TRBJ2-3	CASSQDRGATGGTDTQYF	TGCGCCAGCAGCCAAGATAGAGGGGCAACAGGGGGAACAGATACGCAGTATTTT
-	TRBD2	TRBV5-1	14	TRBJ2-7	CASSTTSGRYEQYF	TGCGCCAGCAGCACGACTAGCGGGAGGTACGAGCAGTACTTC
-	-	TRBV4-3	16	TRBJ1-4	CASSQENSRFSEKLFF	TGCGCCAGCAGCCAAGAGAACAGTCGGTTCAGTGAAAAACTGTTTTTT
-	-	TRBV7-9	13	TRBJ1-2	CASSYTANYGYTF	TGTGCCAGCAGCTACACAGCGAACTATGGCTACACCTTC
-	-	TRBV6-2/TRBV6-3	16	TRBJ2-3	CASSYEGSGFTDTQYF	TGTGCTAGCAGTTACGAGGGTAGCGGATTCACAGATACGCAGTATTTT
once	-	TRBV7-2	15	TRBJ1-1	CASSAGWAGNTEAFF	TGTGCCAGCAGCGCTGGGTGGGCGGGAAACACTGAAGCTTTCTTT
-	-	TRBV6-5	13	TRBJ1-4	CASRDATNEKLFF	TGTGCCAGCAGGGACGCGACTAATGAAAAACTGTTTTTT
-	TRBD1	TRBV2	13	TRBJ2-7	CASPKGQGAEQYF	TGTGCCAGCCCAAAGGGACAGGGGGCCGAGCAGTACTTC
-	-	TRBV7-2	14	TRBJ1-4	CASSWDAEGEKLFF	TGTGCCAGCAGCTGGGACGCTGAGGGTGAAAAACTGTTTTTT
-	-	TRBV11-3	14	TRBJ2-7	CASSLAGESYEQYF	TGTGCCAGCAGCTTAGCGGGAGAATCCTACGAGCAGTACTTC
-	-	TRBV3-1/TRBV3-2	13	TRBJ2-7	CASSARVFNEQYF	TGTGCCAGCAGCGCCAGGGTTTTCAACGAGCAGTACTTC
-	TRBD2	TRBV30	10	TRBJ2-1	CAWGEGGQFF	TGTGCCTGGGGGGAGGGTGGGCAGTTCTTC
-	TRBD2	TRBV4-1	16	TRBJ2-5	CASSQGGLAGRETQYF	TGCGCCAGCAGCCAAGGAGGACTAGCGGGGAGAGAGACCCAGTACTTC
-	-	TRBV6-1	15	TRBJ1-2	CASSEAWRGAYGYTF	TGTGCCAGCAGTGAAGCTTGGCGGGGCGCTTATGGCTACACCTTC
-	-	TRBV4-1	14	TRBJ1-1	CASSQVPRGTEAFF	TGCGCCAGCAGCCAAGTCCCTAGGGGGACTGAAGCTTTCTTT
-	-	TRBV6-2/TRBV6-3	17	TRBJ2-1	CASSIALETPQGNEQFF	TGTGCCAGCAGCATTGCGTTGGAGACTCCGCAGGGGAATGAGCAGTTCTTC
few	-	TRBV15	14	TRBJ1-4	CATSRERGNEKLFF	TGTGCCACCAGCAGGGAGAGGGGGAATGAAAAACTGTTTTTT
once	-	TRBV5-1	14	TRBJ1-4	CASSSEEGNEKLFF	TGCGCCAGCAGCTCCGAGGAGGGTAATGAAAAACTGTTTTTT
few	TRBD1	TRBV3-1/TRBV3-2	14	TRBJ1-2	CASSSTGARGGYTF	TGTGCCAGCAGCTCGACAGGGGCAAGGGGTGGCTACACCTTC
-	-	TRBV28	15	TRBJ1-1	CASSLGVRVGTEAFF	TGTGCCAGCAGTTTGGGGGTCAGGGTGGGGACTGAAGCTTTCTTT
few	-	TRBV3-1/TRBV3-2	11	TRBJ1-1	CASSSRGEAFF	TGTGCCAGCAGCAGCAGGGGCGAAGCTTTCTTT
once	TRBD2	TRBV19	15	TRBJ2-7	CASSGGLARTYEQYF	TGTGCCAGTAGTGGTGGACTAGCGCGAACCTACGAGCAGTACTTC
-	-	TRBV6-5	13	TRBJ1-1	CASRPTQTAEAFF	TGTGCCAGCAGGCCGACTCAGACGGCTGAAGCTTTCTTT
-	TRBD1	TRBV7-9	12	TRBJ1-1	CLSGGRNTEAFF	TGTCTTTCAGGGGGACGGAACACTGAAGCTTTCTTT
-	TRBD2	TRBV15	16	TRBJ2-3	CATSNRAGGWTDTQYF	TGTGCCACCAGCAACCGAGCGGGAGGTTGGACAGATACGCAGTATTTT
-	-	TRBV2	12	TRBJ1-1	CASSPRDTEAFF	TGTGCCAGCAGTCCCAGGGACACTGAAGCTTTCTTT
-	-	TRBV6-5	15	TRBJ1-2	CASSQATGGVYGYTF	TGTGCCAGCAGCCAAGCGACCGGAGGGGTCTATGGCTACACCTTC
once	-	TRBV27	15	TRBJ1-2	CASSLSSASNYGYTF	TGTGCCAGCAGTTTATCAAGCGCGTCTAACTATGGCTACACCTTC
-	-	TRBV4-2	15	TRBJ2-5	CASSQRAVDQETQYF	TGTGCCAGCAGCCAAAGGGCTGTGGACCAAGAGACCCAGTACTTC
-	-	TRBV27	15	TRBJ1-2	CASSLSPGANYGYTF	TGTGCCAGCAGTTTATCCCCGGGAGCTAACTATGGCTACACCTTC
few	-	TRBV11-3	14	TRBJ2-7	CASSFGTLNYEQYF	TGTGCCAGCAGCTTCGGGACACTTAACTACGAGCAGTACTTC
once	TRBD1	TRBV3-1/TRBV3-2	15	TRBJ2-7	CASSQVGQGSYEQYF	TGTGCCAGCAGCCAAGTGGGACAGGGTTCCTACGAGCAGTACTTC
-	-	TRBV18	15	TRBJ2-7	CASSPPMGSSYEQYF	TGTGCCAGCTCACCACCGATGGGAAGCTCCTACGAGCAGTACTTC
-	-	TRBV30	14	TRBJ1-5	CAWGQGNSNQPQHF	TGTGCCTGGGGCCAGGGAAATAGCAATCAGCCCCAGCATTTT
-	TRBD2	TRBV18	15	TRBJ2-7	CASSPTSGRADEQYF	TGTGCCAGCTCACCCACTAGCGGGAGGGCCGACGAGCAGTACTTC
-	-	TRBV29-1	12	TRBJ1-1	CSGRESGTEAFF	TGCAGCGGGAGGGAGTCAGGCACTGAAGCTTTCTTT
few	-	TRBV24-1	17	TRBJ2-1	CATSGPIRGGPGNEQFF	TGTGCCACCAGTGGCCCCATTCGTGGGGGACCAGGCAATGAGCAGTTCTTC
-	-	TRBV6-2/TRBV6-3	14	TRBJ2-5	CASSWGRERETQYF	TGTGCCAGCAGTTGGGGCAGGGAAAGGGAGACCCAGTACTTC
-	-	TRBV11-3	15	TRBJ2-3	CASSLRPGATDTQYF	TGTGCCAGCAGCTTACGGCCGGGGGCAACAGATACGCAGTATTTT